The 25 T cell receptor beta chains in this list originate from one sample, sequenced in a study of blood T cell repertoires in COVID-19. The method was immunoSEQ multiplex PCR; TCRdb's version includes in-frame clones alone and lacks a portion of them. In the table there are 350,000 or so clones, about 89% of which are singletons. Sequencing was carried out using peripheral blood. The receptor source for this set is a woman aged 30 to 39 with COVID-19, enrolled during active disease.

As concerns this clone: In the same sample, other DNA sequences code for this CDR3. The chain employs TRBV19 and TRBJ2-7; no reliable D call. The V gene lost 1 base and the J gene lost 0 bases, with 7 bases spanning the gap. The CDR3 covers 14 residues. Per the germline V gene, CDR1 is LNHDA and CDR2 is SQIVND (reference sequence). The CDR3: CASSIAGSSYEQYF. The CDR3 nucleotides are TGTGCCAGTAGTATAGCCGGGTCCTCCTACGAGCAGTACTTC.

This sequence joins TRBV2 and TRBJ2-6, with D perhaps TRBD1 (5 bases). CDR1 is SNHLY, CDR2 FYNNEI, per germline. CDR3 size: 16 residues. V lost 4 bases and J 0 bases, leaving 10 bases between the germline ends. For the CDR3, the DNA is TGTGCCAGCAGTGTTCGTCAGGGCTCTGGGGCCAACGTCCTGACTTTC. The encoded protein is CASSVRQGSGANVLTF.

This clone was recorded only once. This specimen includes other DNA sequences encoding the same CDR3. V usage is TRBV5-1 and J usage is TRBJ2-7; 10 bases line up with TRBD1. Trimming at V came to 4 bases and at J to 4 bases, leaving 5 bases not matched to a gene. CDR3 length: 14 residues. Germline V CDR1 and CDR2: SGHRS, YFSETQ. The CDR3 region is CASSHPGQGYEQYF. CDR3 bases: TGCGCCAGCAGCCATCCGGGACAGGGGTACGAGCAGTACTTC.

J is TRBJ2-7 and V is TRBV6-2 or TRBV6-3; D unresolved. Trimming left V 2 bases short and J 6 bases short, with 14 bases between. Germline CDR1 reads MNHEY; CDR2 reads SVGEGT. The CDR3 spans 14 residues. In nucleotides, the CDR3 is TGTGCCAGCAGTTACGGGTCTAGTACAAGCGAGCAGTACTTC. Translating gives CASSYGSSTSEQYF.

The chain carries TRBV5-1 and TRBJ2-3, with TRBD2 matching 8 bases. The CDR3 has 17 residues. The germline CDR1 and CDR2 sequences are SGHRS and YFSETQ. V shed 0 bases and J 4 bases; nucleotides not matched to a gene: 10. DNA for the CDR3: TGCGCCAGCAGCTTGGCTGCGGGAGGTTACATTCCAGATACGCAGTATTTT. It yields the protein CASSLAAGGYIPDTQYF.

CDR3 residues: CASTQLRASGTQYF. In DNA form, the CDR3 reads TGTGCCAGCACCCAACTGCGGGCTAGCGGGACCCAGTACTTC. V gene TRBV6-5 combines with J gene TRBJ2-5; 7 nucleotides align to TRBD2. Unmatched junction bases numbered 12, after V lost 7 bases and J lost 7 bases. The CDR3 sequence is 14 residues long. CDR1 MNHEY and CDR2 SVGAGI come from the germline V gene.

V gene TRBV6-6 combines with J gene TRBJ2-7; D may be TRBD1 (5 bases). The CDR3 length is 17 residues. CDR1 is MNHNY and CDR2 is SVGAGI in the germline V gene (reference sequence). V dropped 5 bases and J dropped 7 bases, with 27 bases sitting between them. The DNA for the CDR3 is TGTGCCAGCAGTCCGAAGGGGCTCCACATCAGTCGACGGGAGCAGTACTTC. Translated, it gives CASSPKGLHISRREQYF.

The J gene is TRBJ1-1, the V gene TRBV28; 8 bases are shared with TRBD1. Germline CDR1 is MDHEN and CDR2 is SYDVKM. Trimming at V came to 6 bases and at J to 4 bases, leaving 10 bases not matched to a gene. The CDR3 length is 15 residues. CDR3 sequence (DNA): TGTGCCAGCAGCCCCCCGACAGGGGAATCCACTGAAGCTTTCTTT. As protein: CASSPPTGESTEAFF.

This chain links TRBV30 with TRBJ1-4; tentative D call: TRBD1 (5 bases). The ends were cut back, 5 bases at V and 3 bases at J, with 10 bases in the middle. This CDR3 region has 13 residues. The germline CDR1 and CDR2 sequences are GTSNPN and SVGIG (reference sequence). CDR3 nucleotide sequence: TGTGCCTGGGACCGGGACTCTAATGAAAAACTGTTTTTT. Encoded protein: CAWDRDSNEKLFF.

This rearrangement joins TRBV3-1 (or the pseudogene TRBV3-2) to TRBJ2-3; D is unresolved. The germline CDR1 and CDR2 sequences are LGHDT and YNNKEL (reference sequence). Trimming shortened V by 1 base and J by 0 bases, and 8 bases separated the two germline ends. CDR3 size: 15 residues. The CDR3 DNA is TGTGCCAGCAGCCAAGGACACGGTAGCACAGATACGCAGTATTTT. It translates to CASSQGHGSTDTQYF.

The rearrangement uses TRBV30 and TRBJ1-5; D is ambiguous. The CDR3 has 13 amino acids. CDR1 is GTSNPN, CDR2 SVGIG, per germline (reference sequence). Trimming took 0 bases from V and 6 from J, leaving 9 bases between them. The CDR3 reads CAWSVFGVQPQHF. The CDR3 DNA reads as TGTGCCTGGAGTGTATTCGGGGTTCAGCCCCAGCATTTT. Complete variable domain (other parts from reference TRBV30 and TRBJ1-5): SQTIHQWPATLVQPVGSPLSLECTVEGTSNPNLYWYRQAAGRGLQLLFYSVGIGQISSEVPQNLSASRPQDRQFILSSKKLLLSDSGFYLCAWSVFGVQPQHFGDGTRLSIL.

V gene TRBV30 combines with J gene TRBJ2-7, with D perhaps matching TRBD1 or TRBD2 (6 bases each). V was pared by 7 bases and J by 7 bases, with 17 bases between. This CDR3 contains 12 residues. In germline, CDR1 is GTSNPN, CDR2 SVGIG (reference sequence). CDR3 in amino acids: CALRGTGVEQYF. CDR3 nucleotides: TGTGCCTTGAGGGGGACGGGAGTGGAGCAGTACTTC.

V is TRBV10-3 and J is TRBJ2-1, with a weak D call TRBD1 (5 bases). Germline loops: CDR1 ENHRY, CDR2 SYGVKD. V lost 4 bases and J 7 bases, leaving 23 bases between the germline ends. The CDR3 extends over 17 amino acids. CDR3 bases: TGTGCCATCAGTGGGGGCGTAGGGCAGGACAATAGGAATGAGCAGTTCTTC. Its translation: CAISGGVGQDNRNEQFF.

Points on this clone: The sample has other DNA sequences that encode this CDR3 too. This chain uses TRBV9 with TRBJ2-1, with TRBD2 matching 7 bases. CDR1 is SGDLS and CDR2 is YYNGEE in the germline V gene. The ends lost 0 bases at V and 4 bases at J; junction bases unmatched: 4. This CDR3 region has 15 residues. CDR3 region: CASSVGEGNYNEQFF. In nucleotides, the CDR3 is TGTGCCAGCAGCGTAGGGGAGGGAAATTACAATGAGCAGTTCTTC.

V usage is TRBV28 and J usage is TRBJ1-5, with D possibly TRBD1 on 6 matching bases. Deletions cut 10 bases from V and 7 bases from J, with 20 bases between. From germline, CDR1 is MDHEN and CDR2 SYDVKM. This CDR3 has 14 amino acids. CDR3 protein: CAIGRGGAWQPQHF. CDR3 sequence (DNA): TGTGCCATCGGCCGGGGGGGGGCCTGGCAGCCCCAGCATTTT.

The CDR3 region has the DNA TGTGCCAGCAGTAAACAGGGATCGGGCACCGGGGAGCTGTTTTTT. As protein: CASSKQGSGTGELFF. J is TRBJ2-2 and V is TRBV6-5; a weak D match, TRBD1 (6 bases). V lost 5 bases, J lost 4 bases, and 14 bases lay in between. This CDR3 is built from 15 residues. From germline, CDR1 is MNHEY and CDR2 SVGAGI.

This chain uses TRBV7-2 with TRBJ2-7, with D perhaps matching TRBD1 (5 bases). The V and J ends lost 4 bases and 0 bases respectively, with 22 bases between them. Germline CDR1 reads SGHTA; CDR2 reads FQGNSA. This CDR3 comprises 18 residues. The CDR3 DNA is TGTGCCAGCAGCTCGAAAAGACTCGGACATCCCTTCTCCTACGAGCAGTACTTC. As protein: CASSSKRLGHPFSYEQYF.

This clone appeared a single time. The rearrangement links TRBV18 to TRBJ1-2; 7 positions match TRBD1. Germline loops: CDR1 KGHSH, CDR2 LQKENI. V shed 2 bases and J 7 bases; nucleotides not matched to a gene: 13. The CDR3 runs 16 residues. The CDR3 loop reads CASSPDPITGVVGYTF. The CDR3 coding sequence is TGTGCCAGCTCACCAGATCCAATCACAGGGGTGGTTGGCTACACCTTC.

This clone came up once. The chain recombines TRBV2 with TRBJ2-1, with TRBD2 as a possible D gene (5 bases). The CDR3 sequence is 15 residues long. Trimming left V 4 bases short and J 4 bases short, with 14 bases between. Germline V gene sequence: CDR1 SNHLY, CDR2 FYNNEI. As DNA, the CDR3 is TGTGCCAGCAGTGTATCGGGATTGGGGTACAATGAGCAGTTCTTC. Its protein product is CASSVSGLGYNEQFF.

The chain combines TRBV19 with TRBJ2-1, with TRBD2 identical over 13 bases. The trim removed 4 bases at V and 7 bases at J, leaving 10 bases unmatched. Germline V gene lookup returns CDR1 LNHDA and CDR2 SQIVND (reference sequence). The CDR3 runs 17 residues. The CDR3 loop reads CASSRNIGTSGKNEQFF. DNA of the CDR3: TGTGCCAGTAGTAGAAACATCGGGACTAGCGGGAAGAATGAGCAGTTCTTC. Full variable domain (outside the CDR3, taken from reference TRBV19 and TRBJ2-1): DGGITQSPKYLFRKEGQNVTLSCEQNLNHDAMYWYRQDPGQGLRLIYYSQIVNDFQKGDIAEGYSVSREKKESFPLTVTSAQKNPTAFYLCASSRNIGTSGKNEQFFGPGTRLTVL.

The chain recombines TRBV10-1 with TRBJ1-4; D gene ambiguous. Deletions cut 6 bases from V and 5 bases from J, with 10 bases between. The CDR3 sequence is 13 residues long. Per the germline V gene, CDR1 is WNHNN and CDR2 is SYGVQD (reference sequence). The CDR3 reads CASREDSNEKLFF. The CDR3 DNA sequence: TGCGCCAGCAGGGAGGACTCAAATGAAAAACTGTTTTTT.

This rearrangement joins TRBV6-5 to TRBJ1-6; D gene unclear. This CDR3 has 15 residues. Germline V gene data show CDR1 as MNHEY and CDR2 as SVGAGI. With 2 bases removed from V and 11 bases from J, the gap between germline ends came to 16 bases. The CDR3 spells CASSYKWRSSPPLHF. CDR3 sequence (DNA): TGTGCCAGCAGTTACAAATGGAGGAGTAGTCCACCCCTCCACTTT.

The chain employs TRBV7-9 and TRBJ2-1; D gene ambiguous. V gave up 5 bases and J gave up 3 bases, with 8 bases separating them. The CDR3 is 13 residues long. Germline loops: CDR1 SEHNR, CDR2 FQNEAQ (reference sequence). The CDR3 DNA sequence: TGTGCCAGCAGCCCCAACAACTACAATGAGCAGTTCTTC. Protein: CASSPNNYNEQFF. Variable domain in full (rest from reference TRBV7-9 and TRBJ2-1): DTGVSQNPRHKITKRGQNVTFRCDPISEHNRLYWYRQTLGQGPEFLTYFQNEAQLEKSRLLSDRFSAERPKGSFSTLEIQRTEQGDSAMYLCASSPNNYNEQFFGPGTRLTVL.

The CDR3 protein is CASSTSGSSYNEQFF. CDR3 nucleotides: TGTGCCAGCAGTACTAGCGGAAGCTCCTACAATGAGCAGTTCTTC. The V and J genes are TRBV11-2 and TRBJ2-1, with 8 bases fitting TRBD2. Trimming took 6 bases from V and 0 from J; bases not matched to a gene: 4. This CDR3 has 15 residues. Germline loops: CDR1 SGHAT, CDR2 FQNNGV.

This clone was observed a handful of times. The V and J genes are TRBV5-1 and TRBJ1-6; D perhaps matches TRBD1 (6 bases). Germline loops: CDR1 SGHRS, CDR2 YFSETQ. The CDR3 has 15 amino acids. V lost 1 base to trimming and J lost 5 bases, with 10 bases between them. CDR3 nucleotides: TGCGCCAGCAGCTTGACAGGGAAAGATAATTCACCCCTCCACTTT. Its translation is CASSLTGKDNSPLHF. The full variable domain, rest sourced from reference TRBV5-1 and TRBJ1-6, is KAGVTQTPRYLIKTRGQQVTLSCSPISGHRSVSWYQQTPGQGLQFLFEYFSETQRNKGNFPGRFSGRQFSNSRSEMNVSTLELGDSALYLCASSLTGKDNSPLHFGNGTRLTVT.